This T cell receptor beta chain stems from a study of blood T cell repertoires in COVID-19. V was cut by 4 bases and J by 5 bases, with 12 bases left in between. This CDR3 is 13 amino acids long. Germline assignment: CDR1 SGHKS and CDR2 YYEKEE (reference sequence). TCRdb's copy holds only in-frame clones and misses some; the assay was immunoSEQ multiplex PCR. The profile shows tens of thousands of clones, about 82% of them singletons. The source is a man between 65 and 85 years old with acute or convalescent COVID-19. The gene calls are TRBV5-5 and TRBJ2-5; D uncertain. Sequencing was performed on peripheral blood. DNA for the CDR3: TGTGCCAGCAGCCCCGATGTGGGCGAGACCCAGTACTTC. As protein: CASSPDVGETQYF.